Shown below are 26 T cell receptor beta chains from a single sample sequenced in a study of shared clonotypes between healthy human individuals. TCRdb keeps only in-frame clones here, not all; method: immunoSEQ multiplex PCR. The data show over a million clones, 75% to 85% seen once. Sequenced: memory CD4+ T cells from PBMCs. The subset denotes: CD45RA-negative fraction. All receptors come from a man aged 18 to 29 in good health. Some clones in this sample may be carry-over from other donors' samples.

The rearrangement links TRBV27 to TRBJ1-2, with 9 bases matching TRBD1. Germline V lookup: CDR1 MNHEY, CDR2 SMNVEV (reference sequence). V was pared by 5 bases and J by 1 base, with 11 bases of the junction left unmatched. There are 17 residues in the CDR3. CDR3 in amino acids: CASSPWTGDLFNYGYTF. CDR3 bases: TGTGCCAGCAGTCCTTGGACAGGGGACCTCTTTAACTATGGCTACACCTTC.

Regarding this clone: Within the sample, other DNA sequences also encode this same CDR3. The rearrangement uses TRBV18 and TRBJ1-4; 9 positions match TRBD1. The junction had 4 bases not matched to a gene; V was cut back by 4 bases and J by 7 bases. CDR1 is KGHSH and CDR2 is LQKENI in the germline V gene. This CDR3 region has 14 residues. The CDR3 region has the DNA TGTGCCAGCTCACGGGGACAGGGAGGTGAAAAACTGTTTTTT. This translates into CASSRGQGGEKLFF.

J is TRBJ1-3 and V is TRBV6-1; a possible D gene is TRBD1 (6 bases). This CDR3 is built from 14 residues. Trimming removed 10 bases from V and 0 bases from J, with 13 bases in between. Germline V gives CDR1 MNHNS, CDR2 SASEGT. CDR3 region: CAISNRVSGNTIYF. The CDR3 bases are TGTGCCATCTCGAACAGGGTCTCTGGAAACACCATATATTTT.

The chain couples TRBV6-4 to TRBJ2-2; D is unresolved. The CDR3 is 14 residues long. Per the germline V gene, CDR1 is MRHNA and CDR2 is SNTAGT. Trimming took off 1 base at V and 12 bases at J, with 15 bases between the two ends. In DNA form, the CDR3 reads TGTGCCAGCAGTGACTATAAACAGTCAAGGAAGCTGTTTTTT. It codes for CASSDYKQSRKLFF.

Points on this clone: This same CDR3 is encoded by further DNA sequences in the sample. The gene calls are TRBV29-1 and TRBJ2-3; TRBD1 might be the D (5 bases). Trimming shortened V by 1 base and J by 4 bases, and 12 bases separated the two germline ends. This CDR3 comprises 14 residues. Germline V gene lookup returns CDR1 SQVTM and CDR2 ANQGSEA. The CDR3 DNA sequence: TGCAGCGTTGAAGGTGGGCAGGGTGCAGATACGCAGTATTTT. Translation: CSVEGGQGADTQYF.

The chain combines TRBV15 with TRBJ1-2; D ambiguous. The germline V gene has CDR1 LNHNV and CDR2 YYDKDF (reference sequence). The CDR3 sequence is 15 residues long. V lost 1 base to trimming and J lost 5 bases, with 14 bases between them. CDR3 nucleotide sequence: TGTGCCACCAGCAGAGCCTATTACCGGGATTATGGCTACACCTTC. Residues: CATSRAYYRDYGYTF.

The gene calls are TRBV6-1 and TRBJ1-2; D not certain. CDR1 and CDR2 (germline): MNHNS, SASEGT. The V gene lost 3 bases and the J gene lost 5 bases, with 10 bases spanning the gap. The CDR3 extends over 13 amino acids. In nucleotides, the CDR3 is TGTGCCAGCAGTGATAAGATTGCGTATGGCTACACCTTC. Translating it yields CASSDKIAYGYTF.

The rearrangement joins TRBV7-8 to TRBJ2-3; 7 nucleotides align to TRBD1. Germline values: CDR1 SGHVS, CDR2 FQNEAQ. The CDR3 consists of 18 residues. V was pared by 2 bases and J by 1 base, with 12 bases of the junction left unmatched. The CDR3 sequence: CASSLLRWGQGGTDTQYF. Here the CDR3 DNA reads TGTGCCAGCAGCTTATTGCGATGGGGGCAGGGGGGCACAGATACGCAGTATTTT.

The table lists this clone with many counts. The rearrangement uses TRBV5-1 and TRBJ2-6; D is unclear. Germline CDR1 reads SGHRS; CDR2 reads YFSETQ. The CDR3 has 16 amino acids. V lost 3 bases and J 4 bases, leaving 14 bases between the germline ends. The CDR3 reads CASSSRVGSGANVLTF. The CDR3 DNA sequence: TGCGCCAGCAGCTCCCGGGTGGGATCGGGGGCCAACGTCCTGACTTTC.

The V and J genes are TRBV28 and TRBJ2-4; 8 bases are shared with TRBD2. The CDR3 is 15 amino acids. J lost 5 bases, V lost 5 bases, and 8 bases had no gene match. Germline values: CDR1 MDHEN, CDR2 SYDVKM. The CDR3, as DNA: TGTGCCAGCAGTCGCCAGCGGGGGATCGAAAACATTCAGTACTTC. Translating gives CASSRQRGIENIQYF.

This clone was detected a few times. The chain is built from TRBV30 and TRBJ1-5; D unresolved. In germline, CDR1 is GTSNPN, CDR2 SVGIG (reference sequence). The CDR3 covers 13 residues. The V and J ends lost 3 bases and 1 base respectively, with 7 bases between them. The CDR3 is CAWRGRSNQPQHF. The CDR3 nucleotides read TGTGCCTGGAGGGGCAGGAGCAATCAGCCCCAGCATTTT.

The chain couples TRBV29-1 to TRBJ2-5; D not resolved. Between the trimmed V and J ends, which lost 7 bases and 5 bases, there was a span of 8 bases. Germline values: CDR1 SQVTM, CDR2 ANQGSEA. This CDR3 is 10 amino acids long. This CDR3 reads CSASDETQYF. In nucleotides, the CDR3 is TGCAGCGCCTCGGACGAGACCCAGTACTTC.

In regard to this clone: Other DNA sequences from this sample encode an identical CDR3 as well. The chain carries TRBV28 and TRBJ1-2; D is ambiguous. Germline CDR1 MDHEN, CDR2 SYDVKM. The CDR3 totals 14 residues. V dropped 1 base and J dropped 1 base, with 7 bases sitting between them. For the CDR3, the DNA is TGTGCCAGCAGTTTATTGGGCCTTAACTATGGCTACACCTTC. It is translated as CASSLLGLNYGYTF.

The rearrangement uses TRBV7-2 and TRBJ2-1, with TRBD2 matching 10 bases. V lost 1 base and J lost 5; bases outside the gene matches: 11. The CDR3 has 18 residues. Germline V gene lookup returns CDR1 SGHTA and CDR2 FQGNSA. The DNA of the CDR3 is TGTGCCAGCAGCTTAGATTATAGTTGGACTAGCGGAAACAATGAGCAGTTCTTC. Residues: CASSLDYSWTSGNNEQFF.

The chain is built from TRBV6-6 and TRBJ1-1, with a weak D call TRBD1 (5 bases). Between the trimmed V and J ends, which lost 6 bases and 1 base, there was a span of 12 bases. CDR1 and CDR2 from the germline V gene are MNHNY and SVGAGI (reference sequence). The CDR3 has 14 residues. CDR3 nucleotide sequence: TGTGCCAGCAGATCCGTTGGGGGGAACACTGAAGCTTTCTTT. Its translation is CASRSVGGNTEAFF.

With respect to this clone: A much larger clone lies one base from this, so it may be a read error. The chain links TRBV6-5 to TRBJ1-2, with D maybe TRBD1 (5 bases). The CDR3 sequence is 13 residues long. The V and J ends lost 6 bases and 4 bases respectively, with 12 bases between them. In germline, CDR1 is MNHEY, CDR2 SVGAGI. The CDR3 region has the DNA TGTGCCAGCAGGCCCCCGGGGACCTATGGCTACACCTTC. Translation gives CASRPPGTYGYTF.

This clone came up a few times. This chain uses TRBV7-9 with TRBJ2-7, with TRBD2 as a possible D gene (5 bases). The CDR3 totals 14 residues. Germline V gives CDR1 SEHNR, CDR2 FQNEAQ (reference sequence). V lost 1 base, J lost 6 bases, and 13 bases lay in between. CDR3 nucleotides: TGTGCCAGCAGCTTAGAGAGGGTATCCAGCGAGCAGTACTTC. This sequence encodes CASSLERVSSEQYF.

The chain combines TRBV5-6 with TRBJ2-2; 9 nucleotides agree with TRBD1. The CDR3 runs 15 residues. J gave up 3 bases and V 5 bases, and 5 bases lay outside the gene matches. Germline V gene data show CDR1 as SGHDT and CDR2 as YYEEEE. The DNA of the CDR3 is TGTGCCAGCAGAACTACAGGGGGCTACACCGGGGAGCTGTTTTTT. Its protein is CASRTTGGYTGELFF. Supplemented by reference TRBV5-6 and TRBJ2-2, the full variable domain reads DAGVTQSPTHLIKTRGQQVTLRCSPKSGHDTVSWYQQALGQGPQFIFQYYEEEERQRGNFPDRFSGHQFPNYSSELNVNALLLGDSALYLCASRTTGGYTGELFFGEGSRLTVL.

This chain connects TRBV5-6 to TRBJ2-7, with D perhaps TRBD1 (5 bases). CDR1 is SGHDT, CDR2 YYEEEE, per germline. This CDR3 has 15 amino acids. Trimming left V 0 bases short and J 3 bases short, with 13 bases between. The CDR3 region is CASSLVATAFYEQYF. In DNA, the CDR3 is TGTGCCAGCAGCTTGGTGGCGACAGCCTTCTACGAGCAGTACTTC.

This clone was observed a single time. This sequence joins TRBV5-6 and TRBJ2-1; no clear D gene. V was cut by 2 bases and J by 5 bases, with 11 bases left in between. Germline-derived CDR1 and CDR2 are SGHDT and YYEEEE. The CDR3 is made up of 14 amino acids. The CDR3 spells CASSFRGRNNEQFF. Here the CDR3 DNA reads TGTGCCAGCAGCTTCAGAGGCCGAAACAATGAGCAGTTCTTC. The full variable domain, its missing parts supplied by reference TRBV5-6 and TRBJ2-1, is DAGVTQSPTHLIKTRGQQVTLRCSPKSGHDTVSWYQQALGQGPQFIFQYYEEEERQRGNFPDRFSGHQFPNYSSELNVNALLLGDSALYLCASSFRGRNNEQFFGPGTRLTVL.

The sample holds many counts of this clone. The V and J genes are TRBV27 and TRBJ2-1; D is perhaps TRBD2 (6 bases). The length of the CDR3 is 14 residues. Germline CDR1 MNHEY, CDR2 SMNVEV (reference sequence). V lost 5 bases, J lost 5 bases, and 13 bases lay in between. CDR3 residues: CASSRGLGDNEQFF. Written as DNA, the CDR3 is TGTGCCAGCAGTCGGGGACTCGGAGACAATGAGCAGTTCTTC.

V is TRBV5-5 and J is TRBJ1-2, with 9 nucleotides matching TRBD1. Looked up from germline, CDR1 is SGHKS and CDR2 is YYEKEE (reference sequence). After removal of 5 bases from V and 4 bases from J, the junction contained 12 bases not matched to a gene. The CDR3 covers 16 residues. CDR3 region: CASRIHTGGAGYGYTF. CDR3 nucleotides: TGTGCCAGCAGGATCCATACAGGGGGCGCGGGCTATGGCTACACCTTC.

The CDR3 region has the DNA TGTGCCAGCACCCCGGGGCAAAACTATGGCTACACCTTC. Protein sequence: CASTPGQNYGYTF. The genes are TRBV9 and TRBJ1-2, with D perhaps matching TRBD1 (5 bases). Germline V gene data show CDR1 as SGDLS and CDR2 as YYNGEE. The CDR3 is 13 residues long. The V end lost 6 bases, the J end lost 2 bases, and 11 bases lay between the germline ends.

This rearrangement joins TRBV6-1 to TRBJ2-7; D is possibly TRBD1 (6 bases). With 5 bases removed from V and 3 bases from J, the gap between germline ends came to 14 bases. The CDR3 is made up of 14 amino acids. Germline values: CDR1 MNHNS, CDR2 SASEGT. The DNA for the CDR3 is TGTGCCAGCAGTCCCGGGACATATATCTACGAGCAGTACTTC. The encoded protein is CASSPGTYIYEQYF.

Here the CDR3 reads CATSPQLSDTQYF. CDR3 nucleotide sequence: TGTGCCACCAGCCCCCAGCTCTCAGATACGCAGTATTTT. The genes are TRBV15 and TRBJ2-3; D gene ambiguous. Germline values: CDR1 LNHNV, CDR2 YYDKDF (reference sequence). This CDR3 spans 13 amino acids. Deletions cut 5 bases from V and 4 bases from J, with 10 bases between.

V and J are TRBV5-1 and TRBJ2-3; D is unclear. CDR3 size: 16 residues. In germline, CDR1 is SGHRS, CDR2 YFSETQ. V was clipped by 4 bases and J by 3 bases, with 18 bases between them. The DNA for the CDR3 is TGCGCCAGCAGCGTATCCCAGAGTTACGGTACAGATACGCAGTATTTT. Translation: CASSVSQSYGTDTQYF. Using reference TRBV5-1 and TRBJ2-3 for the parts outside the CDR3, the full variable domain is KAGVTQTPRYLIKTRGQQVTLSCSPISGHRSVSWYQQTPGQGLQFLFEYFSETQRNKGNFPGRFSGRQFSNSRSEMNVSTLELGDSALYLCASSVSQSYGTDTQYFGPGTRLTVL.